The 24 T cell receptor beta chains below come from one sample, sequenced in a study of T-cell memory formation after mild COVID-19. MiXCR, run by TCRdb on the 5' RACE reads, gives a single entry per CDR3 protein. The table records about 320,000 distinct CDR3 sequences, roughly an eighth of them present only once. Source material: PBMCs or a T cell subset sorted from them (not recorded which). Receptor source: a man aged 18 to 29 who had mild COVID-19 (a few samples of this study predate the infection). Cell type and time point are not known.

This clonotype was counted at least ten times. The CDR3 DNA is TGTGCCAGCAGGGGCATGAACACTGAAGCTTTCTTT. This gives the protein CASRGMNTEAFF. The rearrangement links TRBV12-3 or TRBV12-4 to TRBJ1-1; D gene unclear. The CDR3 totals 12 residues. V was pared by 6 bases and J by 0 bases, with 5 bases between.

The sample holds a few counts of this clonotype. The chain joins TRBV20-1 to TRBJ2-5; possibly TRBD2 for D (6 bases). Germline V gene lookup returns CDR1 DFQATT and CDR2 SNEGSKA (reference sequence). The CDR3 has 13 residues. The V end was cut by 0 bases, the J end by 5 bases, with 10 bases between. CDR3 loop: CSARDRGRETQYF. Here the CDR3 DNA reads TGCAGTGCTAGAGATCGGGGGAGGGAGACCCAGTACTTC.

The J gene is TRBJ2-1, the V gene TRBV7-2, with 13 nucleotides matching TRBD2. CDR1 SGHTA and CDR2 FQGNSA come from the germline V gene. The CDR3 has 17 residues. J lost 12 bases, V lost 5 bases, and 16 bases had no gene match. CDR3 region: CASSLFATGTSGNGQFF. The DNA of the CDR3 is TGTGCCAGCAGCCTATTCGCCACCGGGACTAGCGGGAACGGGCAGTTCTTC.

The chain links TRBV29-1 to TRBJ2-3; D gene unclear. CDR3 length equals 14 residues. With 6 bases removed from V and 4 bases from J, the gap between germline ends came to 17 bases. The germline gives CDR1 SQVTM, CDR2 ANQGSEA. CDR3 protein: CSVETMTESDTQYF. The DNA for the CDR3 is TGCAGCGTGGAAACAATGACTGAATCAGATACGCAGTATTTT.

The chain links TRBV20-1 to TRBJ2-7; 7 nucleotides line up with TRBD2. CDR1 is DFQATT, CDR2 SNEGSKA, per germline (reference sequence). There are 15 residues in the CDR3. Trimming removed 1 base from V and 3 bases from J; junction bases left unmatched: 9. The chain's CDR3 is CSARARGGLLYEQYV. In DNA form, the CDR3 reads TGCAGTGCTAGAGCTAGGGGAGGGCTCCTCTACGAGCAGTACGTC.

Only a few counts were recorded for this clonotype. CDR3 nucleotide sequence: TGCAGTGCTAGAGATAGCGGGGGCTCCTACAATGAGCAGTTCTTC. The encoded protein is CSARDSGGSYNEQFF. V gene TRBV20-1 combines with J gene TRBJ2-1; 9 nucleotides align to TRBD2. There are 15 residues in the CDR3. Germline lookup yields CDR1 DFQATT and CDR2 SNEGSKA (reference sequence). The V segment lost 0 bases and the J segment 0 bases; nucleotides outside the gene matches: 0.

In its sample, this clonotype was seen a few times. The chain combines TRBV10-3 with TRBJ2-7, with 9 bases that match TRBD1. This CDR3 region has 15 residues. The V gene's germline CDR1 is ENHRY and CDR2 SYGVKD. The V and J ends lost 3 bases and 5 bases, in that order; junction bases with no gene match: 8. This CDR3 reads CAISDPGQGRHEQYV. CDR3 nucleotide sequence: TGTGCCATCAGTGATCCCGGACAGGGGAGGCACGAGCAGTACGTC.

This clonotype was detected only a few times. The chain carries TRBV20-1 and TRBJ1-2, with TRBD1 identical over 10 bases. This CDR3 is built from 12 residues. Per germline, CDR1 DFQATT and CDR2 SNEGSKA (reference sequence). J was trimmed by 6 bases and V by 5 bases; bases with no gene match: 3. For the CDR3, the DNA is TGCAGTGCTGGCGGGACAGGGGATGGCTACACCTTC. Its protein is CSAGGTGDGYTF.

This clonotype appeared a few times. The V and J genes are TRBV6-2 or TRBV6-3 and TRBJ2-1; 8 bases align to TRBD1. Germline trimming cut 6 bases from V and 10 bases from J; bases unmatched to any gene: 8. The CDR3 covers 13 residues. Germline V lookup: CDR1 MNHEY, CDR2 SVGEGT. The CDR3 nucleotides read TGTGCCAGCAGAAGAACAGGGACAGGCGAGCAGTTCTTC. Its protein product is CASRRTGTGEQFF.

The rearrangement uses TRBV9 and TRBJ2-2, with D unclear. The CDR3 runs to 16 residues. V dropped 7 bases and J dropped 0 bases, with 16 bases sitting between them. CDR1 is SGDLS and CDR2 is YYNGEE in the germline V gene. This chain's CDR3 is CASGFLRQSNTGELFF. The CDR3 coding sequence is TGTGCCAGCGGTTTTCTGCGGCAATCGAACACCGGGGAGCTGTTTTTT.

This clonotype was seen more than once but under ten times. V is TRBV4-3 and J is TRBJ1-2; a possible D gene is TRBD1 (6 bases). V lost 0 bases and J lost 2, with 13 bases in between. The CDR3 runs to 16 residues. The germline V gene has CDR1 LGHNA and CDR2 YSLEER. CDR3 sequence reads: CASSQERRTANYGYTF. The CDR3 bases are TGCGCCAGCAGCCAAGAAAGGAGGACAGCCAACTATGGCTACACCTTC.

This clonotype was counted only a few times. The V call is TRBV4-3, the J call TRBJ1-2; TRBD1 is a possible D gene (6 bases). Deletions cut 2 bases from V and 4 bases from J, with 14 bases between. This CDR3 region has 15 residues. The germline V gene encodes CDR1 LGHNA and CDR2 YSLEER. The CDR3 sequence is CASSQPTGSSYGYTF. CDR3 DNA: TGCGCCAGCAGCCAACCTACAGGGTCGAGCTATGGCTACACCTTC.

V and J are TRBV28 and TRBJ1-5; 7 bases fit TRBD1. The germline V gene encodes CDR1 MDHEN and CDR2 SYDVKM. This CDR3 is built from 13 residues. The V gene end was trimmed by 8 bases and the J gene end by 3 bases; junction bases not matched to a gene: 4. CDR3 sequence (DNA): TGTGCCAGCGGGGGACAGATCAATCAGCCCCAGCATTTT. Its translation is CASGGQINQPQHF. Complete variable domain (other parts from reference TRBV28 and TRBJ1-5): DVKVTQSSRYLVKRTGEKVFLECVQDMDHENMFWYRQDPGLGLRLIYFSYDVKMKEKGDIPEGYSVSREKKERFSLILESASTNQTSMYLCASGGQINQPQHFGDGTRLSIL.

In this sample, this clonotype turned up a few times. The V call is TRBV5-1, the J call TRBJ2-7; the D gene is possibly TRBD1 (5 bases). This CDR3 comprises 12 residues. Germline assignment: CDR1 SGHRS and CDR2 YFSETQ. V was shortened by 1 base and J by 5 bases, with 7 bases between the two germline ends. CDR3 coding DNA: TGCGCCAGCAGCTTGCAAGGGGACGAGCAGTACTTC. Encoded protein: CASSLQGDEQYF.

This clonotype showed up just a few times. V gene TRBV6-5 combines with J gene TRBJ1-1, with D unclear. Germline V gene sequence: CDR1 MNHEY, CDR2 SVGAGI. The CDR3 is 15 residues long. V was pared by 4 bases and J by 4 bases, with 16 bases between. The CDR3 nucleotides are TGTGCCAGCAGTTTCTCCCGGAGCGGCGGCACTGAAGCTTTCTTT. This sequence encodes CASSFSRSGGTEAFF.

This clonotype was counted a few times. The junction differs from germline at one of its ends, possibly a read error. The CDR3 region has the DNA TGTGCCAGCTGCTTTGGGACAGGGAATCAGCCCCAGCATTTT. Translating gives CASCFGTGNQPQHF. This rearrangement joins TRBV7-2 to TRBJ1-5; 9 positions match TRBD1. This CDR3 spans 14 amino acids. In germline, CDR1 is SGHTA, CDR2 FQGNSA.

This clonotype was found a few times. This chain links TRBV7-2 with TRBJ2-5; the D gene is possibly TRBD2 (7 bases). CDR1 SGHTA and CDR2 FQGNSA come from the germline V gene. V was trimmed by 5 bases and J by 5 bases, leaving 12 bases between them. The CDR3 is 13 residues long. The CDR3 nucleotides read TGTGCCAGCAGCGGCGGGGGCCGGGAGACCCAGTACTTC. Translating it yields CASSGGGRETQYF.

This clonotype was seen repeatedly, ten times or more. This sequence joins TRBV12-3 or TRBV12-4 and TRBJ2-7; TRBD1 aligns across 9 bases. V lost 4 bases, J lost 6 bases, and 7 bases stayed unmatched. The CDR3 sequence is 14 residues long. For the CDR3, the DNA is TGTGCCAGCAGTTCCCGGGACAGGGCTGGCGAGCAGTACGTC. It codes for CASSSRDRAGEQYV.

The rearrangement uses TRBV4-3 and TRBJ2-5, with TRBD1 identical over 9 bases. The germline gives CDR1 LGHNA, CDR2 YSLEER. V gave up 4 bases and J gave up 1 base; unmatched junction bases: 13. CDR3 length: 18 amino acids. CDR3 sequence reads: CASSRFPPGQGGQETQYF. In nucleotides, the CDR3 is TGCGCCAGCAGCCGATTCCCTCCGGGACAGGGTGGCCAAGAGACCCAGTACTTC.

This clonotype has just a few counts. Here the CDR3 reads CASRPNRGRPPDTQYF. CDR3 in DNA: TGTGCCAGCAGACCCAACAGGGGCCGGCCCCCAGATACGCAGTATTTT. This rearrangement joins TRBV6-6 to TRBJ2-3; 7 nucleotides line up with TRBD1. The CDR3 is 16 amino acids. V lost 6 bases to trimming and J lost 4 bases; unmatched junction nucleotides: 13. Germline V gene sequence: CDR1 MNHNY, CDR2 SVGAGI (reference sequence).

The rearrangement joins TRBV10-3 to TRBJ2-7, with 7 bases that match TRBD2. V lost 6 bases to trimming and J lost 5 bases; unmatched junction nucleotides: 7. CDR3 length: 13 amino acids. Germline V gene lookup returns CDR1 ENHRY and CDR2 SYGVKD. The CDR3 loop is CAISDRGVHEQYV. For the CDR3, the DNA is TGTGCCATCAGCGACCGGGGGGTCCACGAGCAGTACGTC.

This clonotype was seen a handful of times. V gene TRBV7-2 combines with J gene TRBJ1-6, with 9 bases fitting TRBD1. The trim removed 4 bases at V and 2 bases at J, leaving 6 bases unmatched. The length of the CDR3 is 17 residues. Germline values: CDR1 SGHTA, CDR2 FQGNSA. CDR3 protein: CASSSWTGDPYNSPLHF. CDR3 DNA: TGTGCCAGCAGCTCCTGGACAGGGGACCCCTATAATTCACCCCTCCACTTT.

The gene calls are TRBV5-5 and TRBJ2-2; 11 nucleotides align to TRBD2. The CDR3 loop spans 15 amino acids. CDR1 and CDR2 (germline): SGHKS, YYEKEE (reference sequence). The J segment lost 6 bases and the V segment lost 3 bases, leaving 4 bases of the junction unmatched. CDR3 nucleotides: TGTGCCAGCAGCTATAGCGGGGGGGCCTCCGGGGAGCTGTTTTTT. It is translated as CASSYSGGASGELFF.

The chain combines TRBV3-1 with TRBJ1-2; D is perhaps TRBD1 (5 bases). CDR3 length: 14 amino acids. Germline V gene sequence: CDR1 LGHDT, CDR2 YNNKEL (reference sequence). V lost 3 bases and J 3 bases, leaving 11 bases between the germline ends. The CDR3 DNA is TGTGCCAGCAGCCAGCGCGGGGCGTACTATGGCTACACCTTC. The encoded protein is CASSQRGAYYGYTF.